This TCR beta chain was documented in a study of beta chain features in type 1 diabetes. This clone was recorded once. The target antigen is unknown. The germline V and J ends were trimmed by 4 bases and 1 base, with 10 bases remaining between them. Germline V gene lookup returns CDR1 LGHNA and CDR2 YNFKEQ. This CDR3 spans 14 amino acids. Findings of the study overall: The study found fewer insertions and more deletions at VDJ junctions in type 1 diabetes patients.

Investigators reverse transcribed all isolated RNA, so they sequenced expressed TCRB transcripts. TCRdb keeps only in-frame clones here, not all; method: immunoSEQ multiplex PCR. The profile covers 120,000 to 150,000 clones, with 40% to 55% appearing a single time and around 0.45% taken by the ten largest. This chain links TRBV4-2 with TRBJ2-5, with TRBD1 as a possible D gene (6 bases). The sample comprised Tregs from blood. This sequence originates from a man between 18 and 35 years old in good health. The CDR3 DNA is TGTGCCAGCAGCCCCGCAGGGGTCCAAGAGACCCAGTACTTC. This codes for CASSPAGVQETQYF.